This entry is about one TCR beta chain. Sequencing was performed with immunoSEQ multiplex PCR; in TCRdb, only in-frame clones are kept and a portion is missing. The table lists about 70,000 clones, under 99% of them singletons. The germline V gene has CDR1 LGHNT and CDR2 FRNRAP. The CDR3 has 15 amino acids. The junction had 4 bases not matched to a gene; V was cut back by 0 bases and J by 4 bases. This sample is part of a study of technical replicates of blood from a handful of donors. The TCR sequence derives from a human donor in good health. The chain uses TRBV12-5 and TRBJ2-3; 7 bases align to TRBD2. Input material: T cells isolated from PBMCs. CDR3 region: CASGLVIAGADTQYF. The CDR3 nucleotides read TGTGCTAGTGGTTTGGTAATCGCGGGAGCAGATACGCAGTATTTT.